A selection of T cell receptor beta chains follows, all from one sample in a study of blood T cell repertoires in COVID-19. The repertoire was sequenced with immunoSEQ multiplex PCR; TCRdb's copy has only in-frame clones and lacks some. There are around 300,000 clones in the sample; about 90% occur only once, and 5% lies in the top ten. Material: PBMCs or T cells enriched from blood (not recorded which). These receptors were collected from a man between 25 and 39 years old who had recovered from COVID-19. CDR3s include the opening cysteine and the closing phenylalanine or tryptophan. D genes are given only for firm matches. The size entry is marked missing in some rows and otherwise reads once, few, many or a size class.

clone_size: once
d_call: .
j_call: TRBJ2-7
v_call: TRBV12-3/TRBV12-4
cdr3_nt: TGTGCCAGCAGCCTGGGGCCATCCTACGAGCAGTACTTC
cdr3_aa: CASSLGPSYEQYF

clone_size: .
d_call: TRBD2
j_call: TRBJ2-3
v_call: TRBV3-1/TRBV3-2
cdr3_nt: TGTGCCAGCTTAACTAGCGGGGGCCCGCAGTATTTT
cdr3_aa: CASLTSGGPQYF

clone_size: .
d_call: TRBD2
j_call: TRBJ2-3
v_call: TRBV5-1
cdr3_nt: TGCGCCAGCAGCCCGCGGGGGGCCCACACAGATACGCAGTATTTT
cdr3_aa: CASSPRGAHTDTQYF

clone_size: .
d_call: .
j_call: TRBJ1-3
v_call: TRBV19
cdr3_nt: TGTGCCAGTAGTGTGGGACATTCTGGAAACACCATATATTTT
cdr3_aa: CASSVGHSGNTIYF

clone_size: .
d_call: .
j_call: TRBJ2-7
v_call: TRBV5-1
cdr3_nt: TGCGCCAGCAGCGTGGACTCGCCTAACTACGAGCAGTACTTC
cdr3_aa: CASSVDSPNYEQYF

clone_size: once
d_call: .
j_call: TRBJ1-1
v_call: TRBV5-1
cdr3_nt: TGCGCCAGCAGCAGCGGGACGATGAACACTGAAGCTTTCTTT
cdr3_aa: CASSSGTMNTEAFF

clone_size: .
d_call: TRBD1
j_call: TRBJ1-1
v_call: TRBV11-2
cdr3_nt: TGTGCCAGCAGCTCTCCGGGACAGGGGGCTTTCTTT
cdr3_aa: CASSSPGQGAFF

clone_size: .
d_call: .
j_call: TRBJ2-7
v_call: TRBV30
cdr3_nt: TGTGCCTGGGGTGTAGGGAGAACCTACGAGCAGTACTTC
cdr3_aa: CAWGVGRTYEQYF

clone_size: .
d_call: TRBD1
j_call: TRBJ2-7
v_call: TRBV19
cdr3_nt: TGTGCCAGTAGTCCAGACAGGGTTCGATCCTACGAGCAGTACTTC
cdr3_aa: CASSPDRVRSYEQYF

clone_size: .
d_call: TRBD1
j_call: TRBJ1-6
v_call: TRBV5-4
cdr3_nt: TGTGCCAGCAGCCGGACAGGGTATAATTCACCCCTCCACTTT
cdr3_aa: CASSRTGYNSPLHF

clone_size: .
d_call: TRBD2
j_call: TRBJ2-6
v_call: TRBV27
cdr3_nt: TGTGCCAGCAAAGGGAGGGTGACAGCAACCTCCTCTGGGGCCAACGTCCTGACTTTC
cdr3_aa: CASKGRVTATSSGANVLTF

clone_size: .
d_call: .
j_call: TRBJ2-3
v_call: TRBV7-6
cdr3_nt: TGTGCCAGCAGCTTAGTCGGCGGGAGCACAGATACGCAGTATTTT
cdr3_aa: CASSLVGGSTDTQYF

clone_size: .
d_call: TRBD1
j_call: TRBJ1-1
v_call: TRBV27
cdr3_nt: TGTGCCAGCAGACTGGACAGGGCCCACACTGAAGCTTTCTTT
cdr3_aa: CASRLDRAHTEAFF

clone_size: .
d_call: TRBD2
j_call: TRBJ2-5
v_call: TRBV14
cdr3_nt: TGTGCCAGCAGCCGCGGGAGGGGAGAGACCCAGTACTTC
cdr3_aa: CASSRGRGETQYF

clone_size: .
d_call: TRBD1
j_call: TRBJ2-6
v_call: TRBV18
cdr3_nt: TGTGCCAGCTCACTGACAGGGGCTGGGGCCAACGTCCTGACTTTC
cdr3_aa: CASSLTGAGANVLTF

clone_size: .
d_call: .
j_call: TRBJ2-2
v_call: TRBV5-1
cdr3_nt: TGCGCCAGCAGCCCGGGACTTACGAACACCGGGGAGCTGTTTTTT
cdr3_aa: CASSPGLTNTGELFF

clone_size: few
d_call: .
j_call: TRBJ1-1
v_call: TRBV19
cdr3_nt: TGTGCCAGTAGTATAATACAGGGTTGGGACACTGAAGCTTTCTTT
cdr3_aa: CASSIIQGWDTEAFF

clone_size: .
d_call: .
j_call: TRBJ2-6
v_call: TRBV2
cdr3_nt: TGTGCCAGCACTCTAGGAGGGGCAATGGCTGGGGCCAACGTCCTGACTTTC
cdr3_aa: CASTLGGAMAGANVLTF

clone_size: .
d_call: .
j_call: TRBJ1-1
v_call: TRBV2
cdr3_nt: TGTGCCACCCCGGGACACTCGAACACTGAAGCTTTCTTT
cdr3_aa: CATPGHSNTEAFF

clone_size: .
d_call: TRBD2
j_call: TRBJ2-4
v_call: TRBV4-2
cdr3_nt: TGTGCCAGCAGCCAAGCTGGGACTAGCGGGGGGCTATACCTAGCCAAAAACATTCAGTACTTC
cdr3_aa: CASSQAGTSGGLYLAKNIQYF

clone_size: .
d_call: TRBD1
j_call: TRBJ1-1
v_call: TRBV19
cdr3_nt: TGTGCCAGTAGTCAGACAGGGGCTGGTACTGAAGCTTTCTTT
cdr3_aa: CASSQTGAGTEAFF

clone_size: .
d_call: .
j_call: TRBJ1-1
v_call: TRBV5-1
cdr3_nt: TGCGCCAGCAGCTTGGGGGCGGGGGTACACACTGAAGCTTTCTTT
cdr3_aa: CASSLGAGVHTEAFF

clone_size: .
d_call: TRBD1
j_call: TRBJ2-5
v_call: TRBV19
cdr3_nt: TGTGCCAGTAGTCAAGACAGGGGTCAAGAGACCCAGTACTTC
cdr3_aa: CASSQDRGQETQYF

clone_size: once
d_call: TRBD1
j_call: TRBJ1-2
v_call: TRBV25-1
cdr3_nt: TGTGCCAGCAGTGTCTCCGGGACAGGGTCTCGTGGCTACACCTTC
cdr3_aa: CASSVSGTGSRGYTF

clone_size: .
d_call: TRBD1
j_call: TRBJ1-1
v_call: TRBV3-1/TRBV3-2
cdr3_nt: TGTGCCAGCAGCCAACCAGGGGGCTCGGGAGAAGCTTTCTTT
cdr3_aa: CASSQPGGSGEAFF

clone_size: .
d_call: TRBD1
j_call: TRBJ1-4
v_call: TRBV28
cdr3_nt: TGTGCCAGCAGTTGGACAGGGGAGGAAGAAAAACTGTTTTTT
cdr3_aa: CASSWTGEEEKLFF

clone_size: .
d_call: .
j_call: TRBJ1-1
v_call: TRBV6-1
cdr3_nt: TGTGCCAGCAGTGAAAAGTTTTGGCAGGTAGTAGTTGGGACTGAAGCTTTCTTT
cdr3_aa: CASSEKFWQVVVGTEAFF

clone_size: .
d_call: .
j_call: TRBJ2-1
v_call: TRBV5-1
cdr3_nt: TGCGCCAGCAGCTTCCAGGATCCCTCCTACAATGAGCAGTTCTTC
cdr3_aa: CASSFQDPSYNEQFF

clone_size: .
d_call: .
j_call: TRBJ1-2
v_call: TRBV7-9
cdr3_nt: TGTGCCAGCAGCCACAGGGAAGCCTATGGCTACACCTTC
cdr3_aa: CASSHREAYGYTF

clone_size: .
d_call: TRBD1
j_call: TRBJ1-1
v_call: TRBV25-1
cdr3_nt: TGTGCCAGCAGCGAAACAGGGGGCGCGAGAGCTGAAGCTTTCTTT
cdr3_aa: CASSETGGARAEAFF

clone_size: .
d_call: .
j_call: TRBJ1-2
v_call: TRBV10-1
cdr3_nt: TGCGCCAGCAGTGAGGAGCAGGACTATGGCTACACCTTC
cdr3_aa: CASSEEQDYGYTF

clone_size: .
d_call: .
j_call: TRBJ1-4
v_call: TRBV5-5
cdr3_nt: TGTGCCAGCAGCTTGCAGGGATTTTTGGACGAAAAACTGTTTTTT
cdr3_aa: CASSLQGFLDEKLFF

clone_size: .
d_call: TRBD1
j_call: TRBJ2-2
v_call: TRBV3-1/TRBV3-2
cdr3_nt: TGTGCCAGCAGCCAATTAAACAGGGGACCACGGGACACCGGGGAGCTGTTTTTT
cdr3_aa: CASSQLNRGPRDTGELFF

clone_size: .
d_call: .
j_call: TRBJ2-1
v_call: TRBV6-4
cdr3_nt: TGTGCCAGCAGTGATGGCAGTCTCGAATACAATGAGCAGTTCTTC
cdr3_aa: CASSDGSLEYNEQFF

clone_size: few
d_call: TRBD1
j_call: TRBJ1-2
v_call: TRBV18
cdr3_nt: TGTGCCAGCTCACCGGGACAGCGGGAGGGCTACACCTTC
cdr3_aa: CASSPGQREGYTF

clone_size: .
d_call: TRBD2
j_call: TRBJ2-5
v_call: TRBV7-7
cdr3_nt: TGTGCCAGCAGCTTGACCGGGGGGGGGTTGGAGACCCAGTACTTC
cdr3_aa: CASSLTGGGLETQYF

clone_size: .
d_call: .
j_call: TRBJ1-3
v_call: TRBV5-4
cdr3_nt: TGTGCCAGCAGCTTGAGAGGGTCTGGAAACACCATATATTTT
cdr3_aa: CASSLRGSGNTIYF

clone_size: .
d_call: .
j_call: TRBJ1-5
v_call: TRBV3-1/TRBV3-2
cdr3_nt: TGTGCCAGCAGCTTCCACGGCGGGTCGGCCCAGCATTTT
cdr3_aa: CASSFHGGSAQHF

clone_size: .
d_call: .
j_call: TRBJ2-3
v_call: TRBV2
cdr3_nt: TGTGCCAGCAGTGGGCCAGGGGGCACAGATACGCAGTATTTT
cdr3_aa: CASSGPGGTDTQYF

clone_size: .
d_call: TRBD1
j_call: TRBJ1-1
v_call: TRBV5-1
cdr3_nt: TGCGCCAGCAGCTCCTCCAAATTGACAGGGGAGAACACTGAAGCTTTCTTT
cdr3_aa: CASSSSKLTGENTEAFF

clone_size: .
d_call: TRBD1
j_call: TRBJ2-7
v_call: TRBV5-1
cdr3_nt: TGCGCCAGCAGACCTGGGACAGCTAGCTCCTACGAGCAGTACTTC
cdr3_aa: CASRPGTASSYEQYF

clone_size: .
d_call: TRBD1
j_call: TRBJ1-2
v_call: TRBV5-5
cdr3_nt: TGTGCCAGCAGGCCCGGGACAGGCTCCTATGGCTACACCTTC
cdr3_aa: CASRPGTGSYGYTF

clone_size: once
d_call: TRBD1
j_call: TRBJ1-4
v_call: TRBV3-1/TRBV3-2
cdr3_nt: TGTGCCAGCAGCCAAGGACAGGGCGGAGAAAAACTGTTTTTT
cdr3_aa: CASSQGQGGEKLFF

clone_size: .
d_call: .
j_call: TRBJ2-7
v_call: TRBV19
cdr3_nt: TGTGCCAGTAGTATCTCCCCCACTTCCTACGAGCAGTACTTC
cdr3_aa: CASSISPTSYEQYF

clone_size: .
d_call: .
j_call: TRBJ1-4
v_call: TRBV5-6
cdr3_nt: TGTGCCAGCAGCTTGGCCGGACTCAGAGAAAAACTGTTTTTT
cdr3_aa: CASSLAGLREKLFF

clone_size: once
d_call: .
j_call: TRBJ1-1
v_call: TRBV18
cdr3_nt: TGTGCCAGCTCACCCTACGGGGGAACCGAAGCTTTCTTT
cdr3_aa: CASSPYGGTEAFF

clone_size: .
d_call: .
j_call: TRBJ2-5
v_call: TRBV10-3
cdr3_nt: TGTGCCATCAGGGAGGGGGCGCAAGAGACCCAGTACTTC
cdr3_aa: CAIREGAQETQYF

clone_size: .
d_call: TRBD1
j_call: TRBJ2-5
v_call: TRBV5-1
cdr3_nt: TGCGCCAGCAGCCCGACAGGGTTGGAACAAGAGACCCAGTACTTC
cdr3_aa: CASSPTGLEQETQYF

clone_size: .
d_call: TRBD2
j_call: TRBJ2-1
v_call: TRBV9
cdr3_nt: TGTGCCAGCAGCAGCCAACTAGCGGGGGTCTACAATGAGCAGTTCTTC
cdr3_aa: CASSSQLAGVYNEQFF

clone_size: .
d_call: TRBD1
j_call: TRBJ2-7
v_call: TRBV7-9
cdr3_nt: TGTGCCAGCAGCTTAACTACAGGGGGCGAGCAGTACTTC
cdr3_aa: CASSLTTGGEQYF

clone_size: .
d_call: TRBD1
j_call: TRBJ1-6
v_call: TRBV7-8
cdr3_nt: TGTGCCAGCAGCTGGGGACAGCTGGAAAATTCACCCCTCCACTTT
cdr3_aa: CASSWGQLENSPLHF

clone_size: .
d_call: .
j_call: TRBJ2-7
v_call: TRBV18
cdr3_nt: TGTGCCAGCTCAAAGGACGGGGCCTACGAGCAGTACTTC
cdr3_aa: CASSKDGAYEQYF

clone_size: .
d_call: .
j_call: TRBJ1-2
v_call: TRBV11-2
cdr3_nt: TGTGCCAGCAGCCCGAGGACAGCCGCCAACTATGGCTACACCTTC
cdr3_aa: CASSPRTAANYGYTF